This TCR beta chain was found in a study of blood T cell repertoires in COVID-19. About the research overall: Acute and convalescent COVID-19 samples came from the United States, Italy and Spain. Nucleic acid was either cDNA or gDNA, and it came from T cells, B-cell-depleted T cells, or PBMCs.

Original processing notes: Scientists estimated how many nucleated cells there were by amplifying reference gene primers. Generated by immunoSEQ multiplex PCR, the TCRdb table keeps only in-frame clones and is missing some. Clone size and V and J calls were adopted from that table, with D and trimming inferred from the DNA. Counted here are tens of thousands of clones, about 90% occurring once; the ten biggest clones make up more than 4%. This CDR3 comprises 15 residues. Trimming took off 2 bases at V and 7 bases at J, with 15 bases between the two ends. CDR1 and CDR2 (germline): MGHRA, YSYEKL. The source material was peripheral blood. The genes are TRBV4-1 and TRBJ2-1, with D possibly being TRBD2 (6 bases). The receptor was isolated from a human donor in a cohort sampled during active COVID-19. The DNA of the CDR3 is TGCGCCAGCAGCCAACTACTGGGGGGAGCTAATGAGCAGTTCTTC. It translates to CASSQLLGGANEQFF.